By sample fraction, the clone carrying this TCR beta chain is medium-sized. The antigen is undetermined. Study observations and caveats: The larger cohort examined one V-J beta rearrangement, not whole repertoires.

Naive CD4+ T cells were purified with Tregs depleted by CD25. The CDR3 totals 15 residues. CDR1 is SNHLY, CDR2 FYNNEI, per germline. V lost 3 bases and J 0 bases, leaving 12 bases between the germline ends. TCRdb independently ran MiXCR on the 5' RACE reads; one entry per CDR3 protein. The sample has 10,000 to 15,000 distinct CDR3 sequences; 20% to 30% are singletons. The chain carries TRBV2 and TRBJ2-7, with D possibly TRBD1 on 6 matching bases. The source material was naive CD4+ T cells sorted from blood. Subset specified: naive CD4+ T cells, CD4+CD45RA+CD25-. The receptor was isolated from a female donor with breast cancer. As DNA, the CDR3 is TGTGCCAGCAGTGAGGGACAACTTCTCTCCTACGAGCAGTACTTC. Protein sequence: CASSEGQLLSYEQYF.